This entry is about one T cell receptor (beta chain). V lost 3 bases and J lost 6, with 16 bases in between. There are 15 residues in the CDR3. Germline CDR1 is SGHNT and CDR2 is YYREEE (reference sequence). The sample belongs to a study of blood T cell repertoires in COVID-19. Whole-study context: COVID-19 samples, acute and convalescent, were from the United States, Italy and Spain. In each case, the material was cDNA or gDNA derived from T cells, B-cell-depleted T cells, or PBMCs.

As processed by the authors: Estimates of nucleated cell counts were drawn from the amplification of reference gene primers. Profiling relied on immunoSEQ multiplex PCR, and the TCRdb table lists in-frame clones only, not all of them. V, J and clone size derive from that table, while D and trimming were established from the DNA sequence. The table has approximately 180,000 clones, more than 75% seen once. This receptor was obtained from a human donor in a cohort sampled during active COVID-19. Sequenced input: peripheral blood. The chain carries TRBV5-4 and TRBJ1-3; D perhaps matches TRBD1 (5 bases). CDR3 sequence (DNA): TGTGCCAGCAGCTCCGTGGGAGGGGTTGAAAACACCATATATTTT. Translated, it gives CASSSVGGVENTIYF.